These T cell receptor beta chains were read from a single sample in a study of control samples from healthy donors and cancer patients. Sequencing was performed with immunoSEQ multiplex PCR; in TCRdb, only in-frame clones are kept and a portion is missing. This sample has 95,000 to 150,000 clones, with around nine tenths found just once. Input material: blood. These receptors all come from a man aged 40-55 years in good health. The conserved cysteine and the conserved F or W are not part of the CDR3 here. Each record gives: J gene, V gene, CDR3 protein.

TRBJ2-7,TRBV9,ASSVGGGSEQY
TRBJ1-2,TRBV7-2,ASSSRLSRANGYT
TRBJ2-3,TRBV9,ASSVGQPLESTDTQY
TRBJ1-6,TRBV30,AWSLGSGVISPLH
TRBJ1-5,TRBV19,ASTLDGEYNQPQH
TRBJ1-1,TRBV2,ASTVPGQGKNTEAF
TRBJ1-2,TRBV11-3,ASSLGHSYGYT
TRBJ2-2,TRBV18,ASSPDRVKMTGELF
TRBJ1-3,TRBV7-2,ASRLTGYSGNTIY
TRBJ1-1,TRBV5-4,ASSTAPNTEAF
TRBJ1-5,TRBV7-2,ASSLTTGPFGNQPQH
TRBJ2-3,TRBV6-5,ATGRASDTQY
TRBJ1-2,TRBV5-1,ASSFADLPQEGYT
TRBJ2-3,TRBV5-1,ASKSPGGTDTQY
TRBJ1-1,TRBV6-5,ASSMRGTEAF
TRBJ1-1,TRBV19,ASSITRQGGAF
TRBJ2-4,TRBV5-6,ASSLGGVKNIQY
TRBJ2-3,TRBV29-1,SVEALLAGGSTQY
TRBJ1-1,TRBV11-3,ASSLDHSQNTEAF
TRBJ2-2,TRBV7-2,ASSRDYDTGELF
TRBJ1-1,TRBV10-3,AISDRGGSNTEAF
TRBJ2-3,TRBV24-1,ATSDFTGPADTQY
TRBJ2-3,TRBV6-4,ASSFGRGGKDTQY
TRBJ1-2,TRBV7-3,ASSALHGDGYT
TRBJ2-7,TRBV6-2/TRBV6-3,ASSYSQTRTYEQY
TRBJ1-6,TRBV18,ASSPPGTDSPLH
TRBJ1-4,TRBV15,ATSRVWTGNEKLF
TRBJ2-1,TRBV6-5,ASSSTSGYNEQF
TRBJ1-1,TRBV29-1,SVEGPGGKAF
TRBJ1-2,TRBV20-1,SVDRGSGYT
TRBJ2-1,TRBV6-5,ASSYSYNEQF
TRBJ1-3,TRBV7-8,ASSLLRFKGSVSSGNTIY
TRBJ1-1,TRBV6-2/TRBV6-3,ASRYSGKENTEAF
TRBJ1-5,TRBV25-1,ASSERQGDNQPQH
TRBJ2-7,TRBV25-1,ASSTSQGTGLAYEQY
TRBJ1-1,TRBV10-1,ASSESRAQEAF
TRBJ1-1,TRBV18,ASSPGRTEAF
TRBJ1-5,TRBV19,ASTDRENQPQH
TRBJ2-2,TRBV7-8,ASSSFPGGTGELF
TRBJ1-5,TRBV7-9,ASSPDGYQPQH
TRBJ1-2,TRBV5-4,ASSGVSSGGIYYGYT
TRBJ1-5,TRBV6-2/TRBV6-3,ASSYAAGANQPQH